The source of this TCR beta chain is a study of graft-versus-host responses after intestinal transplantation. The study, taken as a whole, reports: Individuals who had graft-donor T cell macrochimerism had allografts that showed high graft-versus-host to host-versus-graft clonal ratios.

Between the trimmed V and J ends, which lost 6 bases and 3 bases, there was a span of 17 bases. CDR3 length: 15 amino acids. CDR1 SEHNR and CDR2 FQNEAQ come from the germline V gene (reference sequence). This clone appeared a single time. Its specificity is not known. Libraries were prepared by immunoSEQ multiplex PCR; TCRdb keeps only in-frame clonotypes and omits some of them. This sample has 130,000 to 150,000 clones, with about nine tenths found just once. Sequenced here: unstimulated CD4+ T cells sorted from spleen or lymph node cells, sampled before intestinal transplant. The TCR sequence derives from a human donor who received an intestinal transplant. This chain links TRBV7-9 with TRBJ1-1, with a weak D call TRBD1 (6 bases). The CDR3 reads CASSYPRGAYTEAFF. CDR3 coding DNA: TGTGCCAGCAGTTATCCAAGGGGGGCTTACACTGAAGCTTTCTTT. The full variable domain, its missing parts supplied by reference TRBV7-9 and TRBJ1-1, is DTGVSQNPRHKITKRGQNVTFRCDPISEHNRLYWYRQTLGQGPEFLTYFQNEAQLEKSRLLSDRFSAERPKGSFSTLEIQRTEQGDSAMYLCASSYPRGAYTEAFFGQGTRLTVV.